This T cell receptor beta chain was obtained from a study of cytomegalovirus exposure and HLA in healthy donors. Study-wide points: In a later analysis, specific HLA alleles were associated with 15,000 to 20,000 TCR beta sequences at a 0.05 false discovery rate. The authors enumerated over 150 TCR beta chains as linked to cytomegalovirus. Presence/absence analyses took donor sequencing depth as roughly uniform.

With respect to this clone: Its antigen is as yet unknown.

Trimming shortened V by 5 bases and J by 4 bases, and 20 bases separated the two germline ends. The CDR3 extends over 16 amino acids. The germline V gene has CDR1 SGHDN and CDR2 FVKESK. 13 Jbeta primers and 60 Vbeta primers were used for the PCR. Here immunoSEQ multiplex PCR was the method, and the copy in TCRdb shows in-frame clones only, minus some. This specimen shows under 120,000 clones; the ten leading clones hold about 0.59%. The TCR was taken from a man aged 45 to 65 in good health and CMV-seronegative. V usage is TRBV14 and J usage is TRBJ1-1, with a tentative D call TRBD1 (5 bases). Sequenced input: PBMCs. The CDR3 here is CASSMRDGLGGTEAFF. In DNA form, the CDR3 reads TGTGCCAGCAGCATGCGGGACGGGCTCGGGGGCACTGAAGCTTTCTTT.